This is a list of T cell receptor beta chains from one sample in a study of beta chain features in type 1 diabetes. The assay was immunoSEQ multiplex PCR, and TCRdb's table has in-frame clones only and misses some. The table shows roughly 170,000 clones, with approximately 13% occurring only once. The sequenced sample consisted of central memory CD4+ T cells from blood. The receptors shown here come from a woman younger than 35 in good health. Both conserved end residues are part of each CDR3. The D gene is left open where the match is weak. Clone size, where shown, is once, few, many, or a class for clones that have expanded.

CDR3: CASSKGIVETQYF
DNA: TGTGCCAGCAGCAAGGGGATCGTCGAGACCCAGTACTTC
J: TRBJ2-5
size: .
D: .
V: TRBV7-2

CDR3: CASSVSGINQPQHF
DNA: TGTGCCAGCAGCGTTTCGGGGATCAATCAGCCCCAGCATTTT
J: TRBJ1-5
size: .
D: .
V: TRBV9

CDR3: CASRRSVNTEAFF
DNA: TGTGCCAGCAGGAGGTCAGTGAACACTGAAGCTTTCTTT
J: TRBJ1-1
size: .
D: .
V: TRBV25-1

CDR3: CASSDDYGTSGSHEQYF
DNA: TGTGCCAGCAGCGATGACTACGGGACTAGCGGGAGTCACGAGCAGTACTTC
J: TRBJ2-7
size: .
D: TRBD2
V: TRBV9

CDR3: CASSEWKGLAGERETQYF
DNA: TGTGCCAGCAGTGAATGGAAGGGACTAGCGGGAGAGCGCGAGACCCAGTACTTC
J: TRBJ2-5
size: few
D: TRBD2
V: TRBV6-1

CDR3: CASSDSANTGELFF
DNA: TGCGCCAGCAGCGACTCTGCGAACACCGGGGAGCTGTTTTTT
J: TRBJ2-2
size: .
D: .
V: TRBV5-1

CDR3: CASSRGQGETQYF
DNA: TGCGCCAGCAGCCGTGGACAGGGGGAGACCCAGTACTTC
J: TRBJ2-5
size: .
D: TRBD1
V: TRBV4-1

CDR3: CASRPGSRNTGELFF
DNA: TGTGCCAGCAGACCAGGGTCCCGGAACACCGGGGAGCTGTTTTTT
J: TRBJ2-2
size: .
D: .
V: TRBV5-5

CDR3: CASSKRRETQYF
DNA: TGTGCCAGCAGTAAGCGACGAGAGACCCAGTACTTC
J: TRBJ2-5
size: .
D: .
V: TRBV6-5

CDR3: CASSRSDIYGYTF
DNA: TGTGCCAGCAGCCGTTCAGATATCTATGGCTACACCTTC
J: TRBJ1-2
size: few
D: .
V: TRBV27

CDR3: CASILRQDTYEQYF
DNA: TGTGCCAGCATCCTAAGACAGGATACCTACGAGCAGTACTTC
J: TRBJ2-7
size: .
D: .
V: TRBV27

CDR3: CASSLGTSGSFGEQYF
DNA: TGTGCCAGCAGTTTAGGTACTAGCGGGAGTTTCGGCGAGCAGTACTTC
J: TRBJ2-7
size: .
D: TRBD2
V: TRBV28

CDR3: CASSESKFGELMYF
DNA: TGCGCCAGCAGTGAGTCTAAGTTCGGGGAGTTAATGTACTTC
J: TRBJ2-7
size: few
D: .
V: TRBV10-1

CDR3: CASSPHGLAHDTQYF
DNA: TGTGCCAGCAGCCCACACGGACTAGCCCACGATACGCAGTATTTT
J: TRBJ2-3
size: .
D: TRBD2
V: TRBV28

CDR3: CASSGGLAETYEQYF
DNA: TGTGCCAGCAGCGGGGGACTAGCGGAGACCTACGAGCAGTACTTC
J: TRBJ2-7
size: .
D: TRBD2
V: TRBV9

CDR3: CASSQRSGRPLEQYF
DNA: TGTGCCAGCAGCCAAAGGAGCGGGAGGCCCCTTGAGCAGTACTTC
J: TRBJ2-7
size: .
D: TRBD2
V: TRBV4-2

CDR3: CASRDRASNQPQHF
DNA: TGTGCCAGTAGGGACAGGGCAAGCAATCAGCCCCAGCATTTT
J: TRBJ1-5
size: .
D: TRBD1
V: TRBV19

CDR3: CASSLMGGSYNEQFF
DNA: TGTGCCAGCAGTTTAATGGGGGGCTCCTACAATGAGCAGTTCTTC
J: TRBJ2-1
size: few
D: .
V: TRBV28

CDR3: CASSPTTGRASNEQFF
DNA: TGTGCCAGCTCGCCTACGACCGGGAGGGCCAGCAATGAGCAGTTCTTC
J: TRBJ2-1
size: few
D: TRBD2
V: TRBV18

CDR3: CASSLIGGSNQPQHF
DNA: TGTGCCAGCAGCTTAATAGGGGGAAGCAATCAGCCCCAGCATTTT
J: TRBJ1-5
size: .
D: .
V: TRBV7-9

CDR3: CASSQITGSYWEQYF
DNA: TGTGCCAGCAGCCAAATAACAGGGTCCTACTGGGAGCAGTACTTC
J: TRBJ2-7
size: .
D: .
V: TRBV7-8

CDR3: CASSFSGTGISTLHF
DNA: TGTGCCAGCAGCTTCTCTGGGACAGGGATAAGCACCCTCCACTTT
J: TRBJ1-6
size: .
D: TRBD1
V: TRBV7-9

CDR3: CASSSYRGTEAFF
DNA: TGTGCCAGCAGCTCCTACAGGGGGACTGAAGCTTTCTTT
J: TRBJ1-1
size: few
D: TRBD1
V: TRBV5-6

CDR3: CSASQEKLFF
DNA: TGCAGTGCTAGTCAGGAAAAACTGTTTTTT
J: TRBJ1-4
size: few
D: .
V: TRBV20-1

CDR3: CAWSVPGGIAYEQYF
DNA: TGTGCCTGGAGTGTACCGGGCGGGATCGCCTACGAGCAGTACTTC
J: TRBJ2-7
size: few
D: .
V: TRBV30

CDR3: CASSFEGAGELFF
DNA: TGTGCCAGCAGCTTCGAGGGAGCCGGGGAGCTGTTTTTT
J: TRBJ2-2
size: few
D: .
V: TRBV7-2

CDR3: CASSSTSGRTTGELFF
DNA: TGTGCCAGCAGCTCAACTAGCGGGAGAACGACCGGGGAGCTGTTTTTT
J: TRBJ2-2
size: many
D: TRBD2
V: TRBV7-2

CDR3: CASSPTTGTSGRREQFF
DNA: TGTGCCAGCTCACCAACCACTGGGACTAGCGGGAGGAGAGAGCAGTTCTTC
J: TRBJ2-1
size: few
D: TRBD2
V: TRBV18

CDR3: CSVEERGSLYGYTF
DNA: TGCAGCGTTGAAGAAAGGGGAAGTTTATATGGCTACACCTTC
J: TRBJ1-2
size: .
D: .
V: TRBV29-1

CDR3: CATSRDLGLYGYTF
DNA: TGTGCCACCAGCAGAGATCTAGGACTTTATGGCTACACCTTC
J: TRBJ1-2
size: few
D: .
V: TRBV15

CDR3: CASRGLAGGEDNEQFF
DNA: TGTGCCAGTAGGGGACTAGCGGGAGGGGAAGACAATGAGCAGTTCTTC
J: TRBJ2-1
size: .
D: TRBD2
V: TRBV19

CDR3: CASSTSTGNEQYF
DNA: TGTGCCAGCAGCACTTCGACAGGGAACGAGCAGTACTTC
J: TRBJ2-7
size: many
D: TRBD1
V: TRBV7-9

CDR3: CASSLWFGRGPHTIYF
DNA: TGTGCCAGCAGCTTATGGTTCGGCAGGGGGCCTCACACCATATATTTT
J: TRBJ1-3
size: few
D: TRBD1
V: TRBV7-9

CDR3: CATDDGLGQTYNEQFF
DNA: TGTGCCACCGATGATGGACTTGGACAGACCTACAATGAGCAGTTCTTC
J: TRBJ2-1
size: .
D: .
V: TRBV2

CDR3: CASSQDLGTGRVVQTQYF
DNA: TGCGCCAGCAGCCAAGATTTGGGGACGGGGAGGGTAGTGCAGACCCAGTACTTC
J: TRBJ2-5
size: .
D: TRBD2
V: TRBV4-3

CDR3: CASSPAGGFYEQYF
DNA: TGTGCCAGCAGCCCCGCAGGGGGCTTCTACGAGCAGTACTTC
J: TRBJ2-7
size: few
D: TRBD1
V: TRBV14

CDR3: CASSPTTSGRETQYF
DNA: TGCGCCAGCAGCCCTACGACTAGCGGTAGGGAGACCCAGTACTTC
J: TRBJ2-5
size: .
D: TRBD2
V: TRBV5-1

CDR3: CASKRGRADTQYF
DNA: TGTGCCAGTAAGAGGGGGCGTGCAGATACGCAGTATTTT
J: TRBJ2-3
size: few
D: TRBD1
V: TRBV19

CDR3: CASSSGTYSYNEQFF
DNA: TGCGCCAGCAGCTCCGGGACTTACTCCTACAATGAGCAGTTCTTC
J: TRBJ2-1
size: .
D: .
V: TRBV5-1

CDR3: CASSDEKREGKNEQFF
DNA: TGTGCCAGCAGTGATGAAAAGCGGGAGGGGAAGAATGAGCAGTTCTTC
J: TRBJ2-1
size: few
D: TRBD2
V: TRBV25-1

CDR3: CASSFQGYEQYF
DNA: TGTGCCAGCAGCTTCCAGGGATACGAGCAGTACTTC
J: TRBJ2-7
size: .
D: .
V: TRBV5-5

CDR3: CSVEDRGVSRGYTF
DNA: TGCAGCGTTGAAGATCGGGGGGTCTCACGTGGCTACACCTTC
J: TRBJ1-2
size: .
D: .
V: TRBV29-1

CDR3: CAWSEGLAGVGQETQYF
DNA: TGTGCCTGGAGTGAAGGACTAGCGGGAGTTGGGCAAGAGACCCAGTACTTC
J: TRBJ2-5
size: .
D: TRBD2
V: TRBV30

CDR3: CASSLQGGTEAFF
DNA: TGCGCCAGCAGTCTACAGGGGGGCACTGAAGCTTTCTTT
J: TRBJ1-1
size: few
D: TRBD1
V: TRBV5-1

CDR3: CASSDWTGIETQYF
DNA: TGTGCCAGCAGCGACTGGACAGGAATAGAGACCCAGTACTTC
J: TRBJ2-5
size: .
D: TRBD1
V: TRBV7-2

CDR3: CASRLAGIGEQYF
DNA: TGTGCCAGCAGACTAGCGGGAATCGGCGAGCAGTACTTC
J: TRBJ2-7
size: few
D: TRBD2
V: TRBV2

CDR3: CASSFGQAGANVLTF
DNA: TGTGCCAGCAGTTTTGGACAGGCTGGGGCCAACGTCCTGACTTTC
J: TRBJ2-6
size: .
D: TRBD1
V: TRBV28

CDR3: CASSYGDSGANVLTF
DNA: TGTGCCAGCAGTTACGGAGACTCTGGGGCCAACGTCCTGACTTTC
J: TRBJ2-6
size: few
D: .
V: TRBV6-5